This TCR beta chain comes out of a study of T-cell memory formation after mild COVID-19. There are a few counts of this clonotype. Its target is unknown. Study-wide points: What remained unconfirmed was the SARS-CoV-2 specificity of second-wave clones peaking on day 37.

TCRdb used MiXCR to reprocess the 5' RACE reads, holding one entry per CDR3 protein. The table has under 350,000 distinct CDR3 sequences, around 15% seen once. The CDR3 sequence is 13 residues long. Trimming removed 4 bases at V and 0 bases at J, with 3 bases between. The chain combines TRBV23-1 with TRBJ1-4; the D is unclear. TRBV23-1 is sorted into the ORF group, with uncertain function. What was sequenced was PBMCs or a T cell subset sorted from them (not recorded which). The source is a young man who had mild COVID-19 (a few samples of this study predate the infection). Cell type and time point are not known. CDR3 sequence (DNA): TGCGCCAGCAGTCGCCCAACTAATGAAAAACTGTTTTTT. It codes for CASSRPTNEKLFF.